This T cell receptor beta chain is from a study of T cells in Graves' hyperthyroidism and ophthalmopathy. Regions amplified from RNA transcripts were the TCR beta CDR3 regions. The study used the HTBI primer set for a first-round RT-PCR of the TCR CDR3. One entry per CDR3 protein results from TCRdb running MiXCR on the multiplex PCR reads. Among under 600,000 distinct CDR3 sequences listed, more than 15% were seen once. As for this clonotype: Its antigen is undetermined.

Study-level findings and limits: A model using 13 V-J features told ophthalmopathy apart from stable hyperthyroidism.

The material sequenced was blood. This TCR was recovered from a woman in her 40s with Graves' ophthalmopathy.

This CDR3 reads CASSDSENTEAFF. For the CDR3, the DNA is TGTGCCAGCAGTGACTCGGAGAACACTGAAGCTTTCTTT. The V and J genes are TRBV6-4 and TRBJ1-1, with D unclear. V shed 0 bases and J shed 1 base, with 3 bases lying between them. This CDR3 comprises 13 residues. In germline, CDR1 is MRHNA, CDR2 SNTAGT.